This T cell receptor beta chain came from a study of blood T cell repertoires in COVID-19. Across the whole study: COVID-19 samples collected from the United States, Italy and Spain covered acute and convalescent phases. PBMCs, B-cell-depleted T cells, or T cells were the source of the cDNA or gDNA that made up the material.

Methods used by the authors: Reference gene primer amplification yielded estimated nucleated cell counts. The assay was immunoSEQ multiplex PCR, and TCRdb's table has in-frame clones only and misses some. For V, J and clone size, that table is used; D and trimming come from the DNA. The sample holds some 250,000 clones; less than 90% are singletons and the top ten take roughly 6.3%. This CDR3 contains 13 residues. CDR1 SGHDT and CDR2 YYEEEE come from the germline V gene. Trimming shortened V by 5 bases and J by 3 bases, and 8 bases separated the two germline ends. Sequences were obtained from peripheral blood. This clonotype was obtained from a man aged 55 to 70 with acute or convalescent COVID-19. The chain recombines TRBV5-6 with TRBJ2-2; D remains ambiguous. CDR3 in amino acids: CASRLQHTGELFF. CDR3 nucleotide sequence: TGTGCCAGCAGGTTACAGCACACCGGGGAGCTGTTTTTT.